This T cell receptor beta chain was recovered during a study of shared clonotypes between healthy human individuals. The data were produced by immunoSEQ multiplex PCR, yet TCRdb's version contains in-frame clones alone and is incomplete. Of roughly 480,000 clones listed, less than 80% are singletons. Germline-derived CDR1 and CDR2 are MRHNA and SNTAGT. Trimming took 3 bases from V and 6 from J; bases not matched to a gene: 3. CDR3 length: 15 residues. Source material: PBMCs. V and J are TRBV6-4 and TRBJ1-6, with 9 bases lining up with TRBD1. The origin of this receptor is a woman aged 40 to 49 in good health. Some clones in this sample may be carry-over from other donors' samples. The CDR3 nucleotides are TGTGCCAGCAGTGAGGACAGGGGCAGTAATTCACCCCTCCACTTT. Translated: CASSEDRGSNSPLHF.